Listed below are T cell receptor beta chains from one sample, sequenced in a study of shared clonotypes between healthy human individuals. Method: immunoSEQ multiplex PCR; TCRdb's copy keeps in-frame clones and lacks some. The repertoire holds about 2 million clones, approximately 94% seen once, with 0.85% to 1.2% in the top ten. The specimen sequenced was naive CD8+ T cells sorted from blood. The receptor set was obtained from a man in his late teens or twenties in good health. The CDR3 runs from the conserved cysteine through the conserved F or W. D genes are given only for firm matches. The size of a clone is reported for some rows only, either as once, few or many, or as a class for expanded clones.

d_call: .
j_call: TRBJ2-7
clone_size: .
v_call: TRBV19
cdr3_nt: TGTGCCAGTAGTCCGGAGGGTGATCAGCAGTACTTC
cdr3_aa: CASSPEGDQQYF

d_call: .
j_call: TRBJ2-2
clone_size: .
v_call: TRBV9
cdr3_nt: TGTGCCAGCAATCGGGATGGTACCGGGGAGCTGTTTTTT
cdr3_aa: CASNRDGTGELFF

d_call: .
j_call: TRBJ1-1
clone_size: .
v_call: TRBV27
cdr3_nt: TGTGCCAGCAGTCCCCTCGGGGGCTCGGGAGCTTTCTTT
cdr3_aa: CASSPLGGSGAFF

d_call: .
j_call: TRBJ2-7
clone_size: .
v_call: TRBV4-1
cdr3_nt: TGCGCCAGCAGCCTCGGGTGGGGTTGGTACGAGCAGTACTTC
cdr3_aa: CASSLGWGWYEQYF

d_call: .
j_call: TRBJ2-2
clone_size: once
v_call: TRBV10-2
cdr3_nt: TGCGCCAGCAGTGAGTGGGGCGGGGAGCTGTTTTTT
cdr3_aa: CASSEWGGELFF

d_call: .
j_call: TRBJ2-7
clone_size: .
v_call: TRBV19
cdr3_nt: TGTGCCAGTAGTTCTCCCTACGAGCAGTACTTC
cdr3_aa: CASSSPYEQYF

d_call: .
j_call: TRBJ2-7
clone_size: .
v_call: TRBV6-1
cdr3_nt: TGTGCCAGCAGTGACCGACGGGGAGACGGAACCTACGAGCAGTACTTC
cdr3_aa: CASSDRRGDGTYEQYF

d_call: TRBD2
j_call: TRBJ2-7
clone_size: .
v_call: TRBV4-1
cdr3_nt: TGCGCCAGCAGCAACCCCTCTAGCGGTGATTACGAGCAGTACTTC
cdr3_aa: CASSNPSSGDYEQYF

d_call: .
j_call: TRBJ2-7
clone_size: .
v_call: TRBV4-3
cdr3_nt: TGCGCCAGCAGCCAAGACAGGGGCCTCTACGAGCAGTACTTC
cdr3_aa: CASSQDRGLYEQYF

d_call: .
j_call: TRBJ2-1
clone_size: .
v_call: TRBV4-2
cdr3_nt: TGTGCCAGCAGCCAACCATCGGAAAGCTCCTACAATGAGCAGTTCTTC
cdr3_aa: CASSQPSESSYNEQFF

d_call: .
j_call: TRBJ2-3
clone_size: .
v_call: TRBV29-1
cdr3_nt: TGCAGCGTACAAAATCTAGCTTTTTCCACAGATACGCAGTATTTT
cdr3_aa: CSVQNLAFSTDTQYF

d_call: .
j_call: TRBJ2-7
clone_size: once
v_call: TRBV4-1
cdr3_nt: TGCGCCAGCAGCCACCAGACCAGGGAGCAGTACTTC
cdr3_aa: CASSHQTREQYF

d_call: TRBD2
j_call: TRBJ2-3
clone_size: .
v_call: TRBV5-6
cdr3_nt: TGTGCCAGCAGCTCGGGACTAGCGGTTGCAGATACGCAGTATTTT
cdr3_aa: CASSSGLAVADTQYF

d_call: .
j_call: TRBJ2-7
clone_size: .
v_call: TRBV4-1
cdr3_nt: TGCGCCAGCAGCCAAGATTTCTACGAGCAGTACTTC
cdr3_aa: CASSQDFYEQYF